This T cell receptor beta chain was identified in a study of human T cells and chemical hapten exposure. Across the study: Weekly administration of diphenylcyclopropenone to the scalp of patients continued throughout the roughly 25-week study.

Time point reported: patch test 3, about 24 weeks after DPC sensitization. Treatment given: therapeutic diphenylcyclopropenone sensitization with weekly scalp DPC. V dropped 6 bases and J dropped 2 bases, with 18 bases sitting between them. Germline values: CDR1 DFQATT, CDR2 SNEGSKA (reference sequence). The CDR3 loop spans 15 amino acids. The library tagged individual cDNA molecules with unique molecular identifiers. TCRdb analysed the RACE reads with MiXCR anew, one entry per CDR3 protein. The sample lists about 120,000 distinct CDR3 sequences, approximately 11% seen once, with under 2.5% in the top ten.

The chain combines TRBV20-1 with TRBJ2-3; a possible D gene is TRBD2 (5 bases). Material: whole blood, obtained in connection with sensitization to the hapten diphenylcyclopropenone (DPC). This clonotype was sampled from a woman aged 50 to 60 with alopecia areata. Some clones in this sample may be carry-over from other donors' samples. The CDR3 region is CSARRTVRATDTQYF. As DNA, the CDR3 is TGCAGTGCCAGGAGGACGGTCAGAGCCACAGATACGCAGTATTTT.